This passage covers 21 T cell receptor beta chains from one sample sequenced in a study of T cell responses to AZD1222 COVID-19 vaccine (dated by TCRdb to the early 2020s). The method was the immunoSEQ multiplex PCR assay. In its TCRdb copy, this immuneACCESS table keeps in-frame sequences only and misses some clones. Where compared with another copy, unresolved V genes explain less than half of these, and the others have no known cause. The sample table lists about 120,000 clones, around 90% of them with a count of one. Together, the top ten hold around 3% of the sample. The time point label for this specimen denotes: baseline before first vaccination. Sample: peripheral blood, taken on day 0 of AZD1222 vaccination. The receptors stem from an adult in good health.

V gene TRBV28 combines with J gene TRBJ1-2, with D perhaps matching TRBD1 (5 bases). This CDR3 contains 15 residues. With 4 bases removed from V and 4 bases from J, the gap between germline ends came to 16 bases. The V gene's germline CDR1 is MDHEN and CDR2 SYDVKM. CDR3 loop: CASSSARGLGYGYTF. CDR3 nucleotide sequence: TGTGCCAGCAGTTCAGCGAGGGGCCTTGGCTATGGCTACACCTTC.

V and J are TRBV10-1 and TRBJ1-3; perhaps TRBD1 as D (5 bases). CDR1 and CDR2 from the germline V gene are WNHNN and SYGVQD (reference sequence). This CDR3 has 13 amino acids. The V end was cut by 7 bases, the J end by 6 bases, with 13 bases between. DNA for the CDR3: TGCGCCAGCATCCCCGCAGGGCTAAACACCATATATTTT. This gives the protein CASIPAGLNTIYF.

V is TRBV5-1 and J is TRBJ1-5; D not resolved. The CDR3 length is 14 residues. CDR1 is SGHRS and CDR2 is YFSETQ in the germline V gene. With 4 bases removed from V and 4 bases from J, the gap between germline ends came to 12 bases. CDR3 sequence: CASSLNPGNQPQHF. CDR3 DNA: TGCGCCAGCAGCCTAAATCCTGGTAATCAGCCCCAGCATTTT. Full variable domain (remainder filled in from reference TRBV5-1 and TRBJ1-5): KAGVTQTPRYLIKTRGQQVTLSCSPISGHRSVSWYQQTPGQGLQFLFEYFSETQRNKGNFPGRFSGRQFSNSRSEMNVSTLELGDSALYLCASSLNPGNQPQHFGDGTRLSIL.

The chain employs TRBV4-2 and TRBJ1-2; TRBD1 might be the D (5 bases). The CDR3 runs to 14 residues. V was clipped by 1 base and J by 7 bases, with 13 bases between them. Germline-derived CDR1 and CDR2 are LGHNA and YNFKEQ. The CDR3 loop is CASSQGAQGSGYTF. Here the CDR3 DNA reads TGTGCCAGCAGCCAAGGGGCCCAGGGCTCTGGCTACACCTTC.

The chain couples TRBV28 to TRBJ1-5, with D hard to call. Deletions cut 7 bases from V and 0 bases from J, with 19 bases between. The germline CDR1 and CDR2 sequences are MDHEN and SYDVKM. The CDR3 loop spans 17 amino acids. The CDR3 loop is CASITISRGYSNQPQHF. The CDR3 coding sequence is TGTGCCAGCATCACTATCTCGCGGGGATATAGCAATCAGCCCCAGCATTTT.

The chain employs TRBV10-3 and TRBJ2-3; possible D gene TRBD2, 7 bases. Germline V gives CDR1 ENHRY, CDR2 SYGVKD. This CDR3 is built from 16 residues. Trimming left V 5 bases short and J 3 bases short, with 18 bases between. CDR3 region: CAISLYVRGGTDTQYF. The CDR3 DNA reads TGTGCCATCAGTCTATATGTGAGGGGGGGAACAGATACGCAGTATTTT.

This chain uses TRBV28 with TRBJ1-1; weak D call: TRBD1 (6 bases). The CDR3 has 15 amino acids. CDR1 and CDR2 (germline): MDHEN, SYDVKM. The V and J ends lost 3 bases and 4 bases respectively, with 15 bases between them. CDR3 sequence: CASSLGGGPVTEAFF. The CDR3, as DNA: TGTGCCAGCAGTTTGGGTGGGGGGCCTGTCACTGAAGCTTTCTTT.

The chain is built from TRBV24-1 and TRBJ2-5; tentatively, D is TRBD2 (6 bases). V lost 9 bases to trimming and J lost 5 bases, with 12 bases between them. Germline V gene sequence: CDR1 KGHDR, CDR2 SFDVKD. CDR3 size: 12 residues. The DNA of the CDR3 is TGTGCCACCTCGGGGGACTGGGAGACCCAGTACTTC. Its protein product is CATSGDWETQYF.

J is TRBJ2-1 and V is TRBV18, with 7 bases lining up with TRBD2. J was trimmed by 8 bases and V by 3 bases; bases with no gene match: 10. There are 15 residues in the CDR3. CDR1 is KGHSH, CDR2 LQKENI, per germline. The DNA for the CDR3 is TGTGCCAGCTCACCGGTCCGCGGGAGTGTGGATGAGCAGTTCTTC. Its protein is CASSPVRGSVDEQFF.

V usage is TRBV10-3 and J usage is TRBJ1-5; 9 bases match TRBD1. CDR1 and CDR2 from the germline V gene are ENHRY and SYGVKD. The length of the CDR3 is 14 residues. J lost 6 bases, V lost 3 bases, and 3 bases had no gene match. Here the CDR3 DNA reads TGTGCCATCAGTGACGACAGGGGGATTCAGCCCCAGCATTTT. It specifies CAISDDRGIQPQHF.

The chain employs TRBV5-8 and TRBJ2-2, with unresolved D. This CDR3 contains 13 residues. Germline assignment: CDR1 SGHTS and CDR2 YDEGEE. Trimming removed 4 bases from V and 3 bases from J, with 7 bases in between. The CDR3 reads CASSLQDTGELFF. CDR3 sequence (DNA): TGTGCCAGCAGCCTTCAGGACACCGGGGAGCTGTTTTTT. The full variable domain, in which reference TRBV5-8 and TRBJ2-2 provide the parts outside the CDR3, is EAGVTQSPTHLIKTRGQQATLRCSPISGHTSVYWYQQALGLGLQFLLWYDEGEERNRGNFPPRFSGRQFPNYSSELNVNALELEDSALYLCASSLQDTGELFFGEGSRLTVL.

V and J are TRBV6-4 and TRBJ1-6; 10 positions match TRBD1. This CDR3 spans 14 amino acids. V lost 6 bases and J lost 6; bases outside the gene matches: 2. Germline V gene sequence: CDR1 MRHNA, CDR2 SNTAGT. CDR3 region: CASSRDRGNSPLHF. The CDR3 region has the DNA TGTGCCAGCAGCCGGGACAGGGGTAATTCACCCCTCCACTTT.

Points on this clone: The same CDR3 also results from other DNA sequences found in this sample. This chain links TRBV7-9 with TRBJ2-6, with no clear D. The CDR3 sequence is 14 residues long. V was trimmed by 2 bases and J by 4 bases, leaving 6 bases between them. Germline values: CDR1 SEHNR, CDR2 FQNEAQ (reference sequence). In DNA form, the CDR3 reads TGTGCCAGCAGCTTAACCGGGGGGGCCAACGTCCTGACTTTC. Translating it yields CASSLTGGANVLTF.

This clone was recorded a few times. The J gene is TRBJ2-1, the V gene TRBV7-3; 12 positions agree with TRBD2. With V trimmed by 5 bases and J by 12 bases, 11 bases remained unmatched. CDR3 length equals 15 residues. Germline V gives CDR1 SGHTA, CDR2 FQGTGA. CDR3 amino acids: CASSLGLAGPLGQFF. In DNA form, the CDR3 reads TGTGCCAGCAGCCTGGGACTAGCGGGTCCTTTGGGGCAGTTCTTC.

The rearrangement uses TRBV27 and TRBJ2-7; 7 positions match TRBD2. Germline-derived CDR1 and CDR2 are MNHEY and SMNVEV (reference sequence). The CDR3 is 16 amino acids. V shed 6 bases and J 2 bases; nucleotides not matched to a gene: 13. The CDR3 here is CASRLNWGGGTYEQYF. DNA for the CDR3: TGTGCCAGCAGACTAAATTGGGGGGGTGGTACCTACGAGCAGTACTTC.

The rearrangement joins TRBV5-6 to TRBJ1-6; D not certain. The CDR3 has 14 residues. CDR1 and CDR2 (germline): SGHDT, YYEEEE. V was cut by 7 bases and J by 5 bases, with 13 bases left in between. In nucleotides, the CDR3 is TGTGCCAGCGGCGCCGTAAAGGATAATTCACCCCTCCACTTT. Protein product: CASGAVKDNSPLHF.

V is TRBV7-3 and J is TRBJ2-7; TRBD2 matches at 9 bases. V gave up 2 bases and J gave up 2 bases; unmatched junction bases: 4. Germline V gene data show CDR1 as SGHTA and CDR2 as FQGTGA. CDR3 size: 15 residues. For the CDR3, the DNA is TGTGCCAGCAGCTTAGGCGGGGGGGCCCCCTACGAGCAGTACTTC. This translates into CASSLGGGAPYEQYF.

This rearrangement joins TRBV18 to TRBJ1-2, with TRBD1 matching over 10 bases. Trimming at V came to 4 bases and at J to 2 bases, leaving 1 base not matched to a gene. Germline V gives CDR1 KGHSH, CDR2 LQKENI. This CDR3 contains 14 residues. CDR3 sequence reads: CASSLGQGNYGYTF. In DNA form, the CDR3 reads TGTGCCAGCTCACTGGGACAGGGGAACTATGGCTACACCTTC.

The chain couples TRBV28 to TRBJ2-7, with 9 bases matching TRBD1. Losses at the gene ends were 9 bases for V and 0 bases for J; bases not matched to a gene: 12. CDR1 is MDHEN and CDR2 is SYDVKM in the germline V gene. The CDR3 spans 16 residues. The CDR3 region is CASRKPGQGASYEQYF. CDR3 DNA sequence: TGTGCCAGTAGGAAACCGGGACAGGGAGCCTCCTACGAGCAGTACTTC.

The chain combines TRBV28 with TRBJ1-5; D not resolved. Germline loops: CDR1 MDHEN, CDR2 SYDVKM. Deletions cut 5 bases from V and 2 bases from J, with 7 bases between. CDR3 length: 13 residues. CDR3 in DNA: TGTGCCAGCAGTGCGGAGGGCAATCAGCCCCAGCATTTT. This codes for CASSAEGNQPQHF. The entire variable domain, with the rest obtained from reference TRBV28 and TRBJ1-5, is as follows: DVKVTQSSRYLVKRTGEKVFLECVQDMDHENMFWYRQDPGLGLRLIYFSYDVKMKEKGDIPEGYSVSREKKERFSLILESASTNQTSMYLCASSAEGNQPQHFGDGTRLSIL.

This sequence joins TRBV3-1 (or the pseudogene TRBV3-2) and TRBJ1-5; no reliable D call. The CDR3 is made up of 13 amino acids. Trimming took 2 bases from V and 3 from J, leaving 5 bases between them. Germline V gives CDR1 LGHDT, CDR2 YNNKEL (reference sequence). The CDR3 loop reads CASSQSVNQPQHF. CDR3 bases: TGTGCCAGCAGCCAATCGGTCAATCAGCCCCAGCATTTT.